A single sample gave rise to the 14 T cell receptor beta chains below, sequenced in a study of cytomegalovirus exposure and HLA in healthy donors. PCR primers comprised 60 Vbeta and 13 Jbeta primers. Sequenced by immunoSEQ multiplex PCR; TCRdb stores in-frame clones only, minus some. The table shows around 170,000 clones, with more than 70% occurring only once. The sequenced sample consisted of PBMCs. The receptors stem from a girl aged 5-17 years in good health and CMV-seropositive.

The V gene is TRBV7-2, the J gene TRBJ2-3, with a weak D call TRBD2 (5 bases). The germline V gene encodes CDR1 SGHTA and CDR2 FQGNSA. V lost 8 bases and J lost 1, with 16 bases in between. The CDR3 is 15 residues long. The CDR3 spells CASSLKRPGTDTQYF. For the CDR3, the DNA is TGTGCCAGCTCTCTAAAGCGGCCGGGCACAGATACGCAGTATTTT.

The chain's CDR3 is CASSETSGGQITQYF. CDR3 in DNA: TGTGCCAGTAGTGAGACTAGCGGGGGGCAAATCACCCAGTACTTC. The rearrangement links TRBV19 to TRBJ2-5, with TRBD2 identical over 13 bases. The CDR3 extends over 15 amino acids. J lost 8 bases, V lost 5 bases, and 8 bases had no gene match. Germline CDR1 and CDR2: LNHDA and SQIVND (reference sequence).

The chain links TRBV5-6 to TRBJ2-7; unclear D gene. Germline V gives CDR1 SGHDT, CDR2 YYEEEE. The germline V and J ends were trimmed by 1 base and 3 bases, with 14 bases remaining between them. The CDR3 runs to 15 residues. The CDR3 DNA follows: TGTGCCAGCAGCTTGCTTAGCTCCCGAGGCTACGAGCAGTACTTC. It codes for CASSLLSSRGYEQYF.

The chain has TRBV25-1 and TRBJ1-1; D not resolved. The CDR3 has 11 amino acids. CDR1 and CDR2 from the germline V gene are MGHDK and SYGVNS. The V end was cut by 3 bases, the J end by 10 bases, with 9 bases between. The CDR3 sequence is CASSEGVGAFF. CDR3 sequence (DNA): TGTGCCAGCAGTGAGGGAGTGGGAGCTTTCTTT.

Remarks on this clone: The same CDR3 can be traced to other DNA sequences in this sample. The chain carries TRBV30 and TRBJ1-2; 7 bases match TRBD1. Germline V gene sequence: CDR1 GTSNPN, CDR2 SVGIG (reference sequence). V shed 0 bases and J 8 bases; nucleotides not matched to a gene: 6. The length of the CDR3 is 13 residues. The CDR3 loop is CAWSVRQGEGYTF. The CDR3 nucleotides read TGTGCCTGGAGTGTACGGCAGGGGGAGGGCTACACCTTC.

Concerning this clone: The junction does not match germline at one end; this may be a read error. In DNA form, the CDR3 reads TGTGCCAGCAGCTTGCGGTTTCGGGGGGCCTACGGGCAGTACTTC. Protein sequence: CASSLRFRGAYGQYF. The V and J genes are TRBV5-6 and TRBJ2-7, with a tentative D call TRBD2 (7 bases). Germline V gene sequence: CDR1 SGHDT, CDR2 YYEEEE. The CDR3 is 15 amino acids.

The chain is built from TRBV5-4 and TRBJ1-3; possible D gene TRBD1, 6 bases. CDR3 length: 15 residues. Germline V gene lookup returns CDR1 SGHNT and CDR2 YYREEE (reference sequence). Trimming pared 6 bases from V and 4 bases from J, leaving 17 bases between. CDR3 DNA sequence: TGTGCCAGCACCTCAATTGGGGACACCGGAAACACCATATATTTT. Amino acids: CASTSIGDTGNTIYF.

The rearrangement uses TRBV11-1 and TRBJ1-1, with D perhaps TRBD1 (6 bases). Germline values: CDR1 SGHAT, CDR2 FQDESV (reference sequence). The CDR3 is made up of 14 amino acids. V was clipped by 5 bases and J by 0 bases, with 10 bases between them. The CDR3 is CASSPWTVNTEAFF. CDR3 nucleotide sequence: TGTGCCAGCAGCCCCTGGACAGTGAACACTGAAGCTTTCTTT.

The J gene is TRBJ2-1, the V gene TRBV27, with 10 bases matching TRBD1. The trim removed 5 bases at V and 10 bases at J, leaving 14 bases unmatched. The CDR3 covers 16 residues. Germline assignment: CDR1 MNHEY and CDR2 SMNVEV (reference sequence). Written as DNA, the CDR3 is TGTGCCAGCAGTCCCTACGGGGACAGGGGTCTTGGCGAGCAGTTCTTC. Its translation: CASSPYGDRGLGEQFF.

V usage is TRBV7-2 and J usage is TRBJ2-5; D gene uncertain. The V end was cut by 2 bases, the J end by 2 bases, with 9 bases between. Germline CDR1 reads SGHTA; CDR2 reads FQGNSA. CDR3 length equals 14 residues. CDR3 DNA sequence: TGTGCCAGCAGCTTATCGGGTTTTCAAGAGACCCAGTACTTC. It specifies CASSLSGFQETQYF.

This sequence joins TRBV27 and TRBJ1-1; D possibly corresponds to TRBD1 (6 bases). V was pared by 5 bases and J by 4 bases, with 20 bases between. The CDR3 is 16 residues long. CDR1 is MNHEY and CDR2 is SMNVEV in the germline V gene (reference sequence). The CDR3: CASSTRMVLGGTEAFF. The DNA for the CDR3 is TGTGCCAGCAGTACCAGGATGGTGTTAGGGGGCACTGAAGCTTTCTTT.

The CDR3 nucleotides read TGTGCCAGCACCCTCCGGGTTTGGAGGAATAGCACAGATACGCAGTATTTT. Amino acid sequence: CASTLRVWRNSTDTQYF. The rearrangement joins TRBV28 to TRBJ2-3; maybe TRBD2 (5 bases). Germline CDR1 is MDHEN and CDR2 is SYDVKM. The V and J ends lost 7 bases and 0 bases respectively, with 20 bases between them. The CDR3 spans 17 residues. The whole variable domain, remainder taken from reference TRBV28 and TRBJ2-3, is DVKVTQSSRYLVKRTGEKVFLECVQDMDHENMFWYRQDPGLGLRLIYFSYDVKMKEKGDIPEGYSVSREKKERFSLILESASTNQTSMYLCASTLRVWRNSTDTQYFGPGTRLTVL.

CDR3 sequence: CATSPYQGRQETQYF. The CDR3 DNA sequence: TGTGCCACCTCACCGTACCAGGGGCGGCAAGAGACCCAGTACTTC. The chain has TRBV27 and TRBJ2-5; D possibly corresponds to TRBD1 (6 bases). This CDR3 contains 15 residues. Germline lookup yields CDR1 MNHEY and CDR2 SMNVEV (reference sequence). The V gene lost 10 bases and the J gene lost 2 bases, with 20 bases spanning the gap.

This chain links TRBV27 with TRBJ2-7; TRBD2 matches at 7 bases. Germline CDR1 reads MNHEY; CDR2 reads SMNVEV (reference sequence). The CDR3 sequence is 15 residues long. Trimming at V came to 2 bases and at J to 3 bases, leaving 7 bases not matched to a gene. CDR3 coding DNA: TGTGCCAGCAGTTTAATACGCGGGGGACTCTACGAGCAGTACTTC. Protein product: CASSLIRGGLYEQYF.